The next 9 T cell receptor beta chains were all read from a single sample in a study of breast tumors, draining lymph nodes, adjacent tissues. TCRdb re-analysed the multiplex PCR reads in MiXCR, keeping a single row per CDR3 protein. The sample contains about 200,000 distinct CDR3 sequences, about 32% of which appear only once. The lymph nodes were axillary draining lymph nodes from breast cancer patients. The sample comprised axillary lymph node tissue. The receptors were gathered from a female donor with breast cancer. Some clones in this sample may be carry-over from other donors' samples.

This chain links TRBV18 with TRBJ1-3; a weak D match, TRBD1 (5 bases). The CDR3 is 15 residues long. Germline loops: CDR1 KGHSH, CDR2 LQKENI. V was pared by 3 bases and J by 4 bases, with 13 bases between. This CDR3 reads CASSPASGGGNTIYF. The CDR3, as DNA: TGTGCCAGCTCACCCGCCAGCGGGGGAGGAAACACCATATATTTT.

This clonotype was counted only a few times. The rearrangement uses TRBV15 and TRBJ1-1; 11 bases match TRBD1. This CDR3 is built from 12 residues. The germline CDR1 and CDR2 sequences are LNHNV and YYDKDF (reference sequence). Trimming removed 1 base from V and 11 bases from J; junction bases left unmatched: 0. CDR3 protein: CATSRGTGGAFF. The CDR3 nucleotides read TGTGCCACCAGCAGAGGGACAGGGGGCGCTTTCTTT. Drawing the rest from reference TRBV15 and TRBJ1-1, the complete variable domain is DAMVIQNPRYQVTQFGKPVTLSCSQTLNHNVMYWYQQKSSQAPKLLFHYYDKDFNNEADTPDNFQSRRPNTSFCFLDIRSPGLGDTAMYLCATSRGTGGAFFGQGTRLTVV.

This clonotype was counted ten times or more. The V call is TRBV25-1, the J call TRBJ2-3; D remains unclear. The CDR3 runs 13 residues. Trimming removed 2 bases from V and 6 bases from J, with 9 bases in between. Germline CDR1 MGHDK, CDR2 SYGVNS. CDR3 sequence (DNA): TGTGCCAGCAGTGAACCCGCCGCGGATACGCAGTATTTT. Protein sequence: CASSEPAADTQYF.

The rearrangement uses TRBV2 and TRBJ1-6; 7 nucleotides align to TRBD1. With 5 bases clipped from V and 10 bases from J, the junction kept 14 bases outside the gene matches. This CDR3 comprises 16 residues. From germline, CDR1 is SNHLY and CDR2 FYNNEI. DNA of the CDR3: TGTGCCAGCAGTCGCACTAGCGGGACAGTTGGGTCACCCCTCCACTTT. Its protein product is CASSRTSGTVGSPLHF.

There are a few counts of this clonotype. A single base separates this from a much larger clone, so it may be a read error. V usage is TRBV4-3 and J usage is TRBJ1-3; D perhaps matches TRBD1 (5 bases). CDR3 length equals 15 residues. Germline loops: CDR1 LGHNA, CDR2 YSLEER. The CDR3 here is CASSGTVSSGSTIYF. Written as DNA, the CDR3 is TGCGCCAGCAGCGGGACCGTAAGCTCTGGAAGCACCATATATTTT.

On this clonotype: A read error is possible here, since a much larger clone lies one base away. The V call is TRBV20-1, the J call TRBJ2-7; D gene unclear. The CDR3 length is 13 residues. Germline V gene data show CDR1 as DFQATT and CDR2 as SNEGSKA (reference sequence). CDR3 loop: CSASAQYSYAQYF. CDR3 in DNA: TGCAGTGCTAGCGCGCAGTACTCCTACGCGCAGTACTTC.

This clonotype was counted many times. This chain links TRBV20-1 with TRBJ1-5; D is unresolved. CDR1 DFQATT and CDR2 SNEGSKA come from the germline V gene (reference sequence). V was clipped by 2 bases and J by 2 bases, with 13 bases between them. The CDR3 spans 15 residues. CDR3 sequence (DNA): TGCAGTGCTAGACCGCCGATCGTGGGCAATCAGCCCCAGCATTTT. Protein product: CSARPPIVGNQPQHF.

CDR3 sequence (DNA): TGTGCCAGCAGTTTATCGGGGCCGATAGATACGCAGTATTTT. Its protein is CASSLSGPIDTQYF. The genes are TRBV27 and TRBJ2-3, with a possible D match to TRBD1 (5 bases). Trimming cost V 0 bases and J 5 bases, with 9 bases left between them. Looked up from germline, CDR1 is MNHEY and CDR2 is SMNVEV (reference sequence). The length of the CDR3 is 14 residues.

V and J are TRBV7-6 and TRBJ1-1; the match to TRBD1 covers 11 bases. CDR3 length equals 16 residues. Trimming took 5 bases from V and 1 from J; bases not matched to a gene: 6. CDR1 is SGHVS, CDR2 FNYEAQ, per germline. CDR3 nucleotide sequence: TGTGCCAGCAGCCCAGGGACAGGGGGATGGAACACTGAAGCTTTCTTT. Its translation: CASSPGTGGWNTEAFF.